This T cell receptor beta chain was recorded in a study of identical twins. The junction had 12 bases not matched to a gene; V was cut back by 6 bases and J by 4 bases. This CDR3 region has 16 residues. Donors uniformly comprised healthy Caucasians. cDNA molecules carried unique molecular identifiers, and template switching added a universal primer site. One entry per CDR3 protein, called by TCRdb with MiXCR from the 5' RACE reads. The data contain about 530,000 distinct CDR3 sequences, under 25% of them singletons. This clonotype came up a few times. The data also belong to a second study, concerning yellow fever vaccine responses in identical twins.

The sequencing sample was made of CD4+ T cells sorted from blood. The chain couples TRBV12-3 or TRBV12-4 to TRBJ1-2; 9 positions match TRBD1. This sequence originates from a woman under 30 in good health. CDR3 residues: CASSRTGAPLAYGYTF. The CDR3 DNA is TGTGCCAGCAGCAGGACAGGGGCCCCATTAGCCTATGGCTACACCTTC.